The following is a T cell receptor (beta chain) sequence with its context. This clonotype has a handful of counts. Its antigen specificity is not known. Base qualities are not recorded, but no much larger clone differs from it by a single base. For sequencing, an Illumina NovaSeq 6000 was employed. TCR cDNA was made using 5'RACE template switching, a step that added a universal primer site and unique molecular identifiers. Priming of cDNA synthesis was performed from both the TCR alpha and TCR beta constant segments. Libraries were amplified in two PCR steps, with sample barcodes and sequencing adapters added in the second step. Libraries were sequenced on Illumina HiSeq 2500 (2x100 bp) or NovaSeq (2x150 bp). The authors processed their data as follows. MIGEC handled demultiplexing of reads and collapsing into UMI consensus sequences, while MiXCR performed V(D)J alignment. Vaccine-responding clonotypes were defined with edgeR using replicate PBMC samples, requiring FDR below 0.01 and a log2 fold change above 5 up to day 15. Bulk clonotypes were assigned CD4 or CD8 identity according to which sequenced CD4 or CD8 repertoire held them at higher abundance. TCRdb redid the processing of the public reads, applying fastp at Q25 and MiXCR, and retained in-frame beta chains. Duplicate CDR3 protein sequences are folded into a single record with the most common DNA and genes. TCRdb, not the original authors, processed these V and J calls. The sample includes about 340,000 distinct CDR3 sequences, with around 13% observed a single time. The top ten hold 3.2% of the sample.

The sample originates from a study of T cells after yellow fever vaccination (dated by TCRdb to the late 2010s). Looking at the study overall: The SMART-Seq v4 Ultra Low Input RNA kit was used to prepare libraries from fractions with low cell numbers. Blood samples were taken at several timepoints before and after primary and secondary immunization, and bulk PBMC replicates and cell subsets were isolated. To track T-cell clones before and after primary and booster YFV17D yellow fever vaccination, bulk TCR alpha and beta repertoires were sequenced longitudinally. The cohort comprised two healthy male donors, one aged 18 to 29 and one aged 30 to 40 years. What the authors observed across the whole study: Compared with the primary T-cell response, the secondary T-cell response was faster but weaker, reaching its peak on day 5 rather than on day 15. The study included only a couple of donors, which limits how far the findings can be generalized. After the booster, most of the clones that had expanded following primary vaccination were detected again (about 95% of CD4 and roughly 90% of CD8), which suggests that memory was broadly maintained. A small fraction of clonotypes appeared in both the CD4 and CD8 compartments, likely as a result of convergent recombination. FACS-sorted repertoires could contain abundant contaminating clonotypes from the bulk population, so computational filtering was required.

V loses 1 base, J loses 2 bases, and the germline ends lie 17 bases apart. Per the germline V gene (reference sequence), LNHDA is the CDR1 and SQIVND is the CDR2. Including cysteine and phenylalanine, the CDR3 has 18 amino acids. The read is trimmed to its CDR3 DNA, 54 bases read in frame from base 1. The treatment or condition label corresponds to: live attenuated yellow fever vaccine strain. A standard Ficoll-Paque protocol was used to isolate PBMCs from peripheral blood. CD4 and CD8 T-cell fractions were isolated with Dynabeads CD4 and CD8 positive selection kits. TriZol was used to extract RNA from bulk PBMCs, from CD4 and CD8 fractions, and from dextramer-positive and dextramer-negative fractions.

This material consisted of CD4+ T cells sorted from PBMCs, taken 15 days after the yellow fever booster vaccination. This receptor was identified in a young man who received the YFV17D yellow fever vaccine. Rearrangement joined TRBV19 to TRBJ1-4, and possibly TRBD1, on 5 matching bases. CDR3 reads: CASSIVARQGATNEKLFF. The DNA sequence reads TGTGCCAGTAGTATAGTGGCCCGGCAGGGTGCCACTAATGAAAAACTGTTTTTT.